A selection of T cell receptor beta chains follows, all from one sample in a study of TIL therapy for anti-PD-1-resistant metastatic lung cancer. The table came from immunoSEQ multiplex PCR; TCRdb's copy has only in-frame clones and leaves some out. The data contain some 90,000 clones, 55% to 75% of them singletons. The material was tumor tissue, obtained at baseline. The receptors were sampled from a person aged 25-79 years with non-small cell lung cancer. Both conserved end residues are part of each CDR3. D genes are given only for firm matches. Clone size is stated in some rows and not others, as once, few, many or a class when expanded.

D gene	V gene	J gene	clone size	CDR3 protein	CDR3 DNA
NA	TRBV6-6	TRBJ1-3	NA	CASSPNLQRGNTIYF	TGTGCCAGCAGTCCAAACTTACAAAGGGGAAACACCATATATTTT
NA	TRBV27	TRBJ1-6	NA	CASSFQGQNSPLHF	TGTGCCAGCAGTTTCCAAGGTCAGAATTCACCCCTCCACTTT
TRBD2	TRBV2	TRBJ2-7	few	CASSAALAGGREQYF	TGTGCCAGCAGTGCCGCTTTAGCGGGAGGGCGCGAGCAGTACTTC
TRBD1	TRBV5-4	TRBJ1-1	NA	CASSLGQGENTEAFF	TGTGCCAGCAGCTTAGGACAGGGGGAGAACACTGAAGCTTTCTTT
NA	TRBV27	TRBJ2-3	once	CASSLRGRAGTDTQYF	TGTGCCAGCAGTTTAAGGGGGAGGGCGGGCACAGATACGCAGTATTTT
NA	TRBV30	TRBJ1-1	NA	CAWKIQGRNTEAFF	TGTGCCTGGAAAATCCAGGGGCGTAACACTGAAGCTTTCTTT
TRBD2	TRBV14	TRBJ2-2	NA	CASRPGLVTGELFF	TGTGCCAGCCGACCGGGACTAGTCACCGGGGAGCTGTTTTTT
NA	TRBV18	TRBJ1-3	NA	CASSPPLGGSSGNTIYF	TGTGCCAGCTCACCACCTCTCGGCGGAAGCTCTGGAAACACCATATATTTT
NA	TRBV27	TRBJ1-2	NA	CASRLGGFPSSGYTF	TGTGCCAGCCGACTCGGGGGATTTCCTTCGAGTGGCTACACCTTC
NA	TRBV4-1	TRBJ2-3	NA	CASSQEWGLVTDTQYF	TGCGCCAGCAGCCAAGAGTGGGGACTCGTCACAGATACGCAGTATTTT
NA	TRBV14	TRBJ1-6	few	CASSQARSYNSPLHF	TGTGCCAGCAGCCAAGCGAGGTCCTATAATTCACCCCTCCACTTT
TRBD1	TRBV2	TRBJ2-7	NA	CASSEDGTGGYEQYF	TGTGCCAGCAGTGAAGATGGGACAGGGGGCTACGAGCAGTACTTC
TRBD2	TRBV6-2/TRBV6-3	TRBJ2-7	few	CASSRPGLAGLYEQYF	TGTGCCAGCAGTAGGCCGGGACTAGCGGGGTTGTACGAGCAGTACTTC
NA	TRBV6-2/TRBV6-3	TRBJ1-1	once	CASSYKFEAFF	TGTGCCAGCAGTTATAAGTTTGAAGCTTTCTTT
NA	TRBV29-1	TRBJ2-5	few	CSVGPQGSQETQYF	TGCAGCGTAGGGCCCCAGGGTTCCCAAGAGACCCAGTACTTC
NA	TRBV6-2/TRBV6-3	TRBJ1-5	NA	CASSYSFGLPTHQPQHF	TGTGCCAGCAGTTACTCGTTCGGACTGCCAACCCATCAGCCCCAGCATTTT
NA	TRBV7-8	TRBJ1-5	NA	CASSINLSNQPQHF	TGTGCCAGCAGCATAAACCTTAGCAATCAGCCCCAGCATTTT
NA	TRBV5-5	TRBJ1-1	NA	CASSSSLRNTEAFF	TGTGCCAGCAGCTCCAGCCTAAGGAACACTGAAGCTTTCTTT
TRBD1	TRBV5-1	TRBJ2-2	NA	CASRQGPGELFF	TGCGCCAGCAGACAGGGGCCCGGGGAGCTGTTTTTT
NA	TRBV11-2	TRBJ2-3	once	CASSLVLAAEGADTQYF	TGTGCCAGCAGCTTAGTATTAGCGGCCGAGGGGGCAGATACGCAGTATTTT
NA	TRBV7-2	TRBJ2-6	NA	CASSLQKNVLTF	TGTGCCAGCAGCTTACAGAAAAATGTCCTGACTTTC
NA	TRBV6-6	TRBJ1-1	NA	CASSSGGTEAFF	TGTGCCAGCAGTTCCGGGGGGACTGAAGCTTTCTTT
NA	TRBV3-1/TRBV3-2	TRBJ2-1	NA	CASSRGYGIDPESNEQFF	TGTGCCAGCAGCCGCGGGTACGGGATTGATCCCGAATCCAATGAGCAGTTCTTC
NA	TRBV19	TRBJ2-6	NA	CASSIIPPPSGANVLTF	TGTGCCAGTAGTATTATACCCCCCCCCTCTGGGGCCAACGTCCTGACTTTC
TRBD2	TRBV7-6	TRBJ2-5	once	CASSSVPLAGRETQYF	TGTGCCAGCAGCTCGGTCCCACTAGCGGGGCGAGAGACCCAGTACTTC
TRBD1	TRBV28	TRBJ1-4	NA	CASSLRGQRNEKLFF	TGTGCCAGCAGTTTAAGGGGACAGCGTAATGAAAAACTGTTTTTT
NA	TRBV5-1	TRBJ1-1	NA	CARRWGGGGGGRAEAFF	TGCGCCCGCCGCTGGGGCGGCGGGGGCGGGGGCCGGGCTGAAGCTTTCTTT
NA	TRBV7-9	TRBJ2-7	NA	CASSLVGGRTVSYEQYF	TGTGCCAGCAGCTTAGTCGGGGGCCGCACCGTGTCCTACGAGCAGTACTTC
NA	TRBV9	TRBJ1-3	NA	CASSVDQGTNTIYF	TGTGCCAGCAGCGTAGATCAGGGAACAAACACCATATATTTT
NA	TRBV2	TRBJ1-5	NA	CASKGEYSNQPQHF	TGTGCCAGCAAGGGAGAGTATAGCAATCAGCCCCAGCATTTT
NA	TRBV6-2/TRBV6-3	TRBJ1-2	NA	CASSPLGGGLGYTF	TGTGCCAGCAGCCCTCTGGGCGGGGGGCTCGGCTACACCTTC
NA	TRBV4-1	TRBJ2-1	NA	CASSQVDSNEQFF	TGCGCCAGCAGCCAAGTAGACAGCAATGAGCAGTTCTTC
NA	TRBV10-2	TRBJ1-1	NA	CASGGPGEAFF	TGCGCCAGCGGGGGGCCTGGTGAAGCTTTCTTT
TRBD1	TRBV3-1/TRBV3-2	TRBJ1-1	NA	CASVIPGQGFSLNMNTEAFF	TGTGCCAGCGTGATCCCGGGACAGGGTTTCTCCCTAAATATGAACACTGAAGCTTTCTTT
TRBD2	TRBV14	TRBJ2-5	NA	CASSQLLAGERTQYF	TGTGCCAGCAGCCAATTACTAGCGGGAGAGCGAACCCAGTACTTC
NA	TRBV3-1/TRBV3-2	TRBJ2-3	NA	CASSRTVDTQYF	TGTGCCAGCAGCCGGACAGTAGATACGCAGTATTTT
TRBD1	TRBV7-2	TRBJ1-1	few	CASSTDRGTEAFF	TGTGCCAGCAGCACAGACAGGGGCACTGAAGCTTTCTTT
NA	TRBV9	TRBJ1-2	NA	CASSVGMRDGYTF	TGTGCCAGCAGCGTAGGTATGAGGGACGGCTACACCTTC
NA	TRBV5-1	TRBJ2-1	once	CASSLGGGMSYNEQFF	TGCGCCAGCAGCTTGGGGGGTGGGATGTCTTACAATGAGCAGTTCTTC
NA	TRBV7-6	TRBJ2-5	few	CASSLREGGETQYF	TGTGCCAGCAGCCTTCGAGAGGGCGGAGAGACCCAGTACTTC